This T cell receptor (beta chain) was captured in a study of blood T cell repertoires in COVID-19. This CDR3 has 15 residues. Authors' processing steps: For nucleated cells, counts were estimated from reference gene primer amplification. Measured with immunoSEQ multiplex PCR; TCRdb has only the in-frame clones, and not every one. The V and J calls and clone size are taken from that table; D and trimming were inferred from the DNA. The sample yields 150,000 to 200,000 clones, roughly nine tenths seen once. The receptor's source is a woman between 70 and 85 years old with acute or convalescent COVID-19. What was sequenced was peripheral blood. The chain uses TRBV21-1 and TRBJ2-4; the table gives TRBD1 as D, unverified against the DNA. TRBV21-1 is a documented pseudogene. This CDR3 reads CASSKPGQKRNIQYF. The CDR3 DNA follows: TGTGCCAGCAGCAAACCGGGACAAAAAAGGAACATTCAGTACTTC.